Sequencing of this TCR beta chain was carried out in a study of T-cell memory formation after mild COVID-19. About the study: Largely, the TCR clusters proved donor specific.

The germline V and J ends were trimmed by 2 bases and 2 bases, with 19 bases remaining between them. Germline V CDR1 and CDR2: DFQATT, SNEGSKA (reference sequence). The CDR3 loop spans 17 amino acids. The study, taken as a whole, reports: The study detected some responding clones in pre-infection memory, suggesting cross-reactive memory joined.

Each CDR3 protein is one row after TCRdb ran MiXCR on the 5' RACE reads. The data hold around 450,000 distinct CDR3 sequences, with roughly 24% observed a single time. Worth noting for this clonotype: Its specificity is unknown.

The specimen was PBMCs or a T cell subset sorted from them (not recorded which). The origin of this receptor is an adult woman who had mild COVID-19 (a few samples of this study predate the infection). Cell type and time point are not known. The chain carries TRBV20-1 and TRBJ2-1, with D tentatively TRBD2 (5 bases). In DNA form, the CDR3 reads TGCAGTGCTAGATTCCCCTCTGGGGTGAGGGCCTACAATGAGCAGTTCTTC. It yields the protein CSARFPSGVRAYNEQFF.